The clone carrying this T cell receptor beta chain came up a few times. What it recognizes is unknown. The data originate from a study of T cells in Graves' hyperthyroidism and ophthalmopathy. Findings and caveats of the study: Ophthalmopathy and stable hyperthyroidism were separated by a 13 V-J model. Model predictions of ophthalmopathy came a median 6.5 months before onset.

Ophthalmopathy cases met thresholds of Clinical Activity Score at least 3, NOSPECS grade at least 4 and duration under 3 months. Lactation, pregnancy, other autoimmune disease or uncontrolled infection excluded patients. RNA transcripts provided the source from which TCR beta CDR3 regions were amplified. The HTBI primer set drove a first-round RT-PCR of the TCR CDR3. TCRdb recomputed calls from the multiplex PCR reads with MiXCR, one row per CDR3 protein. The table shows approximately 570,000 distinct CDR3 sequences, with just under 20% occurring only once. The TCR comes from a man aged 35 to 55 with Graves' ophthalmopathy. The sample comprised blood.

The CDR3 DNA sequence: TGCGCCAGCAGCTTGGAGGGGGGGGCTCGGAATGAGCAGTTCTTC. Protein product: CASSLEGGARNEQFF. The chain employs TRBV5-1 and TRBJ2-1; possibly TRBD2 for D (7 bases). Trimming took off 0 bases at V and 7 bases at J, with 14 bases between the two ends. CDR1 is SGHRS and CDR2 is YFSETQ in the germline V gene. This CDR3 comprises 15 residues.